This TCR beta chain was identified in a study of cytomegalovirus exposure and HLA in healthy donors. This PCR relied on a set of 60 Vbeta primers and 13 Jbeta primers. This table comes from immunoSEQ multiplex PCR, and its TCRdb copy is limited to in-frame clones, with some not included. The sample has roughly 150,000 clones; 64% are singletons. V trimming: 5 bases; J trimming: 4 bases; junction bases outside the gene matches: 7. Germline V gene sequence: CDR1 LNHNV, CDR2 YYDKDF (reference sequence). The CDR3 spans 15 residues. Overall study findings and caveats: Later on, a genetic analysis was performed. It linked a missense variant in DCLRE1C with V- and J-gene trimming of TCR beta. As a later analysis revealed, the rate of TCR association differed by HLA locus, with DRB1 most and HLA-C fewest. A likely sequencing artifact accounted for one observed cluster of highly shared sequence variants. Several of the most significant clusters appeared, in a later analysis, to be linked to common viral pathogens.

To note about this clone: Its antigen is not identified.

The chain combines TRBV15 with TRBJ1-4; 7 positions match TRBD1. The sequence was collected from a woman in her 30s in good health and CMV-seropositive. The sample consisted of PBMCs. The CDR3 DNA reads TGTGCCACCAGCGCATACAGGGGCCTTAATGAAAAACTGTTTTTT. Its translation: CATSAYRGLNEKLFF.